This T cell receptor beta chain was recorded in a study of T cells in Graves' hyperthyroidism and ophthalmopathy. Germline-derived CDR1 and CDR2 are LNHDA and SQIVND (reference sequence). This CDR3 is built from 19 residues. The ends were cut back, 5 bases at V and 0 bases at J, with 20 bases in the middle. RNA transcripts served as the template for amplifying TCR beta CDR3 regions. HTBI primers were the set used in a first-round RT-PCR of the TCR CDR3. One entry per CDR3 protein, called by TCRdb with MiXCR from the multiplex PCR reads. Of 700,000 or so distinct CDR3 sequences in the sample, 14% were seen once. The cohort's ophthalmopathy patients, a group with duration under 3 months, had a Clinical Activity Score of at least 3 and a NOSPECS grade of at least 4.

The clonotype originates from a woman aged 45-65 years with Graves' ophthalmopathy. Sequenced input: blood. The V call is TRBV19, the J call TRBJ2-6; D not resolved. The CDR3 bases are TGTGCCAGTAGTTCTCATATCTGGTCGGAAAGCTCTGGGGCCAACGTCCTGACTTTC. This codes for CASSSHIWSESSGANVLTF.